This TCR beta chain was captured in a study of blood T cell repertoires in COVID-19 (TCRdb year 2020). The study in broad terms: Collaborator samples came from the United States, Italy and Spain and covered acute and convalescent phases of COVID-19. The dataset comprised deeply sampled blood TCRbeta repertoires from subjects exposed to, actively infected with, or recovered from COVID-19. The repertoires were released in a freely available public database intended as a resource for research on the immune response to SARS-CoV-2. Samples came from the ongoing ImmuneRACE study (first 160 participants) plus 1,254 subjects from 6 global collaborators. Sample metadata almost always included a de-identified subject ID, COVID-19 status, age in years and sex. The material from the prospective study consisted of cDNA or gDNA derived from T cells, B-cell-depleted T cells, or PBMCs. Where available, HLA class I and class II types were obtained from metadata supplied by the sample provider rather than from assay-based typing. Points the paper makes about the study in general: Clinical and demographic metadata were provided uncurated, with the amount varying by source and participant.

Here V drops 0 bases and J drops 6 bases, and the junction holds 6 bases not matched to any gene. The CDR3, cysteine through phenylalanine, is 14 amino acids long. Left in the record is the CDR3 DNA by itself, 42 bases read in frame from the first base. From the germline V gene, CDR1 is SGHRS and CDR2 is YFSETQ. TCRbeta CDR3 regions were amplified from genomic DNA by means of the immunoSEQ Assay, a bias-controlled multiplex PCR. In the authors' own workflow: Nucleated cell counts per sample were estimated from amplification of reference gene primers within the assay. Sequence reads were collapsed and filtered to measure the absolute abundance of every unique TCRbeta CDR3 rearrangement. Productive Simpson clonality was computed per sample as the square root of Simpson's diversity index over productive rearrangements. TCRdb's version of the immuneACCESS table is confined to in-frame rearrangements and falls short of the full clone set. An unresolved V gene accounts for under half of the shortfall where checked; the remainder is of unknown origin. The DNA gave D and trimming, while V, J and clone size come from that table. This sample comprises roughly 150,000 clones, roughly 82% of them detected only once. Of the sample, about 7.8% is held by the ten largest clones.

Each collaborating institution followed its own protocols to collect whole blood in K2EDTA tubes. For TCRbeta analysis, collaborators shipped samples as frozen whole blood, isolated PBMCs, or DNA extracted from either of those sample types. Note on this clone: The antigen it binds to is not known. No quality values exist for individual bases; no much larger clone is one base distant.

This TCR derives from a woman between 50 and 59 years old in a cohort sampled during active or convalescent COVID-19. The chain is encoded by TRBV5-1 joined to TRBJ2-7; TRBD2 fits 7 bases in the junction. Sequencing was carried out using peripheral blood. The DNA is as follows: TGCGCCAGCAGCTTGGTGAGCGGGGAGTTCGAGCAGTACTTC. Protein translation: CASSLVSGEFEQYF.